The clone carrying this TCR beta chain was recorded at least ten times. Its cognate antigen is unknown. The CDR3 length is 12 residues. The V and J ends lost 5 bases and 6 bases respectively, with 11 bases between them. CDR1 and CDR2 (germline): SGHTA, FQGNSA. This specimen comes from a study of T cell repertoires in cytomegalovirus infection. TCRdb re-derived calls from the reads in MiXCR, one entry per CDR3 protein. The table has about 500,000 distinct CDR3 sequences, about 33% seen once. This chain joins TRBV7-2 and TRBJ2-7, with D possibly called TRBD1 or TRBD2 (6 bases each). The sequence came from a human donor in good health (CMV status not recorded). Some clones in this sample may be carry-over from other donors' samples. This material consisted of cultured PBMCs, taken from culture after CMV antigen stimulation. CDR3 coding DNA: TGTGCCAGCAGCCCGGGGGCCACCGAGCAGTACTTC. Amino acid sequence: CASSPGATEQYF.